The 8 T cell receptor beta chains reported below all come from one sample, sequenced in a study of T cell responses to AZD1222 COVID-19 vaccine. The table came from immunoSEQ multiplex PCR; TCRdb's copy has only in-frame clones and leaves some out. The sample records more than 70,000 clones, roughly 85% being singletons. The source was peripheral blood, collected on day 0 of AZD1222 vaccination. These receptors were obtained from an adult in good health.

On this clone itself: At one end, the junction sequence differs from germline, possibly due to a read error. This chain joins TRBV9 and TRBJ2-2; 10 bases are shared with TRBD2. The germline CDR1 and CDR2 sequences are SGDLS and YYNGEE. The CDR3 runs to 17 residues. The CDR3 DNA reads TGTGCCAGTAGCGTCGAACTAGCGGGACCCGACACCGGGGAGCTGTTTTTT. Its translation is CASSVELAGPDTGELFF.

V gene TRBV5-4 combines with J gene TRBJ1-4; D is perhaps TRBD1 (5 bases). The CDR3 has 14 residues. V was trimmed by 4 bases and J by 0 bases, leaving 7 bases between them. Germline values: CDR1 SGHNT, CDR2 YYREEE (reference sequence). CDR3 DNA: TGTGCCAGCAGCCCGACAGCAACTAATGAAAAACTGTTTTTT. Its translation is CASSPTATNEKLFF.

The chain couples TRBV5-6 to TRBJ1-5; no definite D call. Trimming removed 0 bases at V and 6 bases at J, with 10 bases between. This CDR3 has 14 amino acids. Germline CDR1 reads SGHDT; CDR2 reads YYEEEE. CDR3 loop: CASSLAGGFQPQHF. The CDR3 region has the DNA TGTGCCAGCAGCTTGGCCGGCGGTTTTCAGCCCCAGCATTTT.

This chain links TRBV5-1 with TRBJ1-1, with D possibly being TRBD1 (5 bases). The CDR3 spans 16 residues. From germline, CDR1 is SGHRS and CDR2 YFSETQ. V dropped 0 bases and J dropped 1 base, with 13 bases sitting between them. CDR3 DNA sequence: TGCGCCAGCAGCTTGGCCGTAGGGGAGGGGAACACTGAAGCTTTCTTT. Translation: CASSLAVGEGNTEAFF.

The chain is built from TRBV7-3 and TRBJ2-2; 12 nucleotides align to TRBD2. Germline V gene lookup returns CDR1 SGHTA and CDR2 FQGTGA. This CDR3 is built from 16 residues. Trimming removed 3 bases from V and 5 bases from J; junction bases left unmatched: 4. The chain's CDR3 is CASSFASGRETGELFF. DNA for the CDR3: TGTGCCAGCAGCTTTGCTAGCGGGAGGGAGACCGGGGAGCTGTTTTTT.

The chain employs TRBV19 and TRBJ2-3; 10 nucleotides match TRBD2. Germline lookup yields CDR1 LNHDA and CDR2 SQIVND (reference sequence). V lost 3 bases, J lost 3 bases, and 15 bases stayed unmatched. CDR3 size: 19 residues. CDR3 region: CASSIQGVSGRAMTDTQYF. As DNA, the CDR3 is TGTGCCAGTAGTATTCAGGGTGTGAGCGGGAGGGCAATGACAGATACGCAGTATTTT.

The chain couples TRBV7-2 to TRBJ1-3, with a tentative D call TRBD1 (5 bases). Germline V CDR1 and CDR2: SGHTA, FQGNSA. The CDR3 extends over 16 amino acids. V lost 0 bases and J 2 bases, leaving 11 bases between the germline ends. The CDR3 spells CASSLAEGWTGNTIYF. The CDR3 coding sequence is TGTGCCAGCAGCTTAGCGGAGGGGTGGACTGGAAACACCATATATTTT.

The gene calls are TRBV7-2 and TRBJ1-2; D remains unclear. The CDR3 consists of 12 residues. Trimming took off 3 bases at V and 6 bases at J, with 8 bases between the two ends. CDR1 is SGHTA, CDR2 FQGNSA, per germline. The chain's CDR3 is CASSLTADGYTF. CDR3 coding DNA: TGTGCCAGCAGCTTGACGGCTGATGGCTACACCTTC.